This TCR beta chain emerged from a study of graft-versus-host responses after intestinal transplantation. Study details: Each transplant was multivisceral, liver-intestinal, or isolated intestinal.

Study-wide points: After transplant, early declines in HvG clones were associated with peak levels of circulating GvH clones. Allografts from individuals with graft-donor T cell macrochimerism displayed high graft-versus-host to host-versus-graft clonal ratios. Recipient-marrow GvH clones were detected, some having first appeared in ileum or blood.

The repertoire was sequenced with immunoSEQ multiplex PCR; TCRdb's copy has only in-frame clones and lacks some. This sample has about 150,000 clones, with over 90% found just once. The CDR3 has 12 residues. Germline CDR1 LNHDA, CDR2 SQIVND (reference sequence). The V end was cut by 7 bases, the J end by 3 bases, with 7 bases between. This clone was counted a few times. Antigen: not known. The chain combines TRBV19 with TRBJ1-5, with D hard to call. The sample consisted of unstimulated CD4+ T cells sorted from spleen or lymph node cells, taken before intestinal transplant. The sequence was obtained from a human donor who received an intestinal transplant. This CDR3 reads CASKQTNQPQHF. Written as DNA, the CDR3 is TGTGCCAGTAAACAGACCAATCAGCCCCAGCATTTT.